The sequence of this T cell receptor (beta chain) was determined in a study of OX40 agonist ivuxolimab in advanced cancers. Looking at the study overall: Among those treated, three patients had partial responses, one with hepatocellular carcinoma and two with cutaneous melanoma. Study-wide points: Average numbers of expanded clones were greater in CD8+ T cells than in CD4+.

The CDR3 consists of 14 residues. Trimming at V came to 8 bases and at J to 9 bases, leaving 6 bases not matched to a gene. Germline V lookup: CDR1 WNHNN, CDR2 SYGVQD (reference sequence). Turning to this clone: Its antigen remains unidentified.

Assay: immunoSEQ multiplex PCR; the TCRdb copy retains only in-frame clones and omits some. This sample carries 55,000 to 90,000 clones, approximately 90% of them seen once, and the ten largest clones take 2.5% to 3%. The chain couples TRBV10-1 to TRBJ2-1, with 14 bases matching TRBD2. The sequence was obtained from an adult with an advanced solid tumor such as melanoma, head and neck, liver or kidney cancer. This specimen consisted of CD4+ or CD8+ T cells sorted from blood, obtained in a trial of the OX40 agonist ivuxolimab. The CDR3 sequence is CASQPGLAGVEQFF. The CDR3 region has the DNA TGCGCCAGCCAACCGGGACTAGCGGGGGTTGAGCAGTTCTTC.